This T cell receptor (beta chain) is from a study of cytomegalovirus exposure and HLA in healthy donors. Study-level information: Genetic ancestry analysis placed around 76% of the 300 to 500 donors that were genotyped in the Caucasian-associated cluster. Findings and caveats of the study: In a later analysis, CMV-associated beta chains were mostly HLA-associated, it appeared.

The PCR made use of 60 Vbeta and 13 Jbeta primers. Some clones are missing from TCRdb's copy, which holds only in-frame ones; the method was immunoSEQ multiplex PCR. Of fewer than 250,000 clones in the sample, around 90% were seen once. Note on this clone: As yet, its antigen is unknown.

V was cut by 3 bases and J by 6 bases, with 12 bases left in between. Germline V lookup: CDR1 MDHEN, CDR2 SYDVKM. The CDR3 length is 14 residues. Sequenced: PBMCs. The receptor comes from a boy younger than 10 in good health and CMV-seronegative. J is TRBJ1-5 and V is TRBV28; no reliable D call. As DNA, the CDR3 is TGTGCCAGCAGTTTTCCGGACTTCTCTCAGCCCCAGCATTTT. Amino acids: CASSFPDFSQPQHF.